This is a list of T cell receptor beta chains from one sample in a study of technical replicates of blood from several donors. Here immunoSEQ multiplex PCR was the method, and the copy in TCRdb shows in-frame clones only, minus some. The profile shows fewer than 60,000 clones, 90% to 95% of them singletons. Input material: PBMCs. All receptors come from a human donor in good health. Some clones in this sample may be carry-over from other donors' samples. Each CDR3 is given with its conserved first and last residue. The order of the fields is D gene, J gene, V gene, clone size, CDR3 DNA, CDR3 protein. The D gene is left open where the match is weak. Size is omitted from some rows. Given values are once, few, many or a class for expanded clones.

TRBD1 TRBJ2-3 TRBV6-6 . TGTGCCAGCACCACGGGGGCGGGGGACAGGGGACCGCAGTATTTT CASTTGAGDRGPQYF
TRBD2 TRBJ2-3 TRBV4-3 . TGCGCCAGCAGCCACGCGACTAGCGGGGTAGGAGATACGCAGTATTTT CASSHATSGVGDTQYF
. TRBJ2-3 TRBV2 . TGTGCCAGCAGTGAAGTAAGAAGCGGCAGCAAAAATACGCAGTATTTT CASSEVRSGSKNTQYF
. TRBJ2-7 TRBV25-1 . TGTGCCAGCAGTGAACAAAGAGGCCACGAGCAGTACTTC CASSEQRGHEQYF
TRBD2 TRBJ2-1 TRBV6-4 . TGTGCCAGCAGTGACCTGGGAGGGACTGATGAGCAGTTCTTC CASSDLGGTDEQFF
. TRBJ1-2 TRBV7-8 . TGTGCCAGCAGCCCGCAGGTGTTGGGCTATGGCTACACCTTC CASSPQVLGYGYTF
TRBD1 TRBJ1-2 TRBV18 . TGTGCCAGCGTAACCGGGACAGACTATGGCTACACCTTC CASVTGTDYGYTF
. TRBJ2-7 TRBV15 . TGTGCCACCAGCAGAGATCCCGGGAGTCGCCACGAGCAGTACTTC CATSRDPGSRHEQYF
. TRBJ2-3 TRBV9 . TGTGCCAGCAGCGTAGTCTCGAACTCAGATACGCAGTATTTT CASSVVSNSDTQYF
TRBD1 TRBJ1-5 TRBV30 once TGTGCCTGGGACAGGGGGGCTAATCAGCCCCAGCATTTT CAWDRGANQPQHF
TRBD2 TRBJ2-3 TRBV5-1 . TGCGCCAGCAGCAAGCGGGAGAGCACAGATACGCAGTATTTT CASSKRESTDTQYF
TRBD1 TRBJ2-1 TRBV7-9 . TGTGCCAGCAGCCAGGGACAGGGAAGGGGGCCCAATGAGCAGTTCTTC CASSQGQGRGPNEQFF
. TRBJ1-6 TRBV7-2 . TGTGCCAGCAGCTTAGATGGGGCTACGAATTCACCCCTCCACTTT CASSLDGATNSPLHF
. TRBJ1-6 TRBV7-8 . TGTGCCAGCAGCTTAGCCAGGTTTAATTCACCCCTCCACTTT CASSLARFNSPLHF
TRBD1 TRBJ2-7 TRBV5-1 . TGCGCCAGCAGCTATACCGGGAACAGGGGGAACGAGCAGTACTTC CASSYTGNRGNEQYF
TRBD2 TRBJ2-3 TRBV7-9 . TGTGCCAGCAGCTCCTACCTAGCGGGAGTAACAGATACGCAGTATTTT CASSSYLAGVTDTQYF
TRBD1 TRBJ1-5 TRBV23-1 . TGCGCCAGCGAGCGACAGGGGAATCAGCCCCAGCATTTT CASERQGNQPQHF
. TRBJ1-2 TRBV6-5 . TGTGCCAGCAGTTACTCTCGCGCCGTGTCTGGCTACACCTTC CASSYSRAVSGYTF
TRBD1 TRBJ1-5 TRBV7-9 . TGTGCCAGCAGCTGGGGGGGGACAGGGGATCAGCCCCAGCATTTT CASSWGGTGDQPQHF
TRBD1 TRBJ2-1 TRBV11-2 . TGTGCCAGCAGCGCCCCGGGACAGGGTTCCAATGAGCAGTTCTTC CASSAPGQGSNEQFF
. TRBJ2-2 TRBV4-1 . TGCGCCAGCAGCCCATTAGAGACAGGGAACACCGGGGAGCTGTTTTTT CASSPLETGNTGELFF
. TRBJ1-2 TRBV5-1 . TGCGCCAGCAGCTTGGATCGGGGTCCTAACTATGGCTACACCTTC CASSLDRGPNYGYTF
. TRBJ1-1 TRBV18 . TGTGCCAGCTCACCTAGACAGACGAACACTGAAGCTTTCTTT CASSPRQTNTEAFF
. TRBJ1-1 TRBV6-1 . TGTGCCAGCAGGGACAGTCAGCAGAGGGACACTGAAGCTTTCTTT CASRDSQQRDTEAFF
. TRBJ1-6 TRBV7-2 . TGTGCCAGCAGCTTACAGGCCTTCTATAATTCACCCCTCCACTTT CASSLQAFYNSPLHF
TRBD1 TRBJ1-2 TRBV7-9 . TGTGCCAGCAGTCCGGGACAGGAGAACCGGGGAATTAACTATGGCTACACCTTC CASSPGQENRGINYGYTF
. TRBJ2-7 TRBV5-4 . TGTGCCAGCAGCTTATCAGGAACCTACGAGCAGTACTTC CASSLSGTYEQYF
. TRBJ2-5 TRBV5-6 . TGTGCCAGCAGCACAACTCTAGGGACCCAGTACTTC CASSTTLGTQYF
. TRBJ2-7 TRBV5-5 . TGTGCCAGCAGCTTCGAGGCCGTGCACGAGCAGTACTTC CASSFEAVHEQYF
. TRBJ1-1 TRBV7-8 once TGTGCCAGCAGCACGAGGGATGGCACTGAAGCTTTCTTT CASSTRDGTEAFF
. TRBJ2-5 TRBV4-2 few TGTGCCAGCAGCCTAAGTCTCGGCGTCGACGGGGAAGAGACCCAGTACTTC CASSLSLGVDGEETQYF
. TRBJ2-7 TRBV7-9 once TGTGCCAGCGAGGACTACTCATACGAGCAGTACTTC CASEDYSYEQYF
TRBD1 TRBJ1-1 TRBV4-3 . TGCGCCAGCAGCCAAGATAGGACAGGGTTCACTGAAGCTTTCTTT CASSQDRTGFTEAFF
. TRBJ2-5 TRBV7-8 . TGTGCCAGCAGCTTAAATCTCCGGTCGCGGGCGGAGACCCAGTACTTC CASSLNLRSRAETQYF
TRBD2 TRBJ2-1 TRBV12-5 . TGTGCTAGTGGGTCCCAAGAGCGGGGGCGGAGCTCCTACAATGAGCAGTTCTTC CASGSQERGRSSYNEQFF
. TRBJ1-1 TRBV18 . TGTGCCAGCTCACCATGGAGGGGAGGGACTGAAGCTTTCTTT CASSPWRGGTEAFF
. TRBJ2-1 TRBV29-1 . TGCAGCGTCCGGGGCTTGGGGGGTAACAATGAGCAGTTCTTC CSVRGLGGNNEQFF
TRBD1 TRBJ2-4 TRBV30 . TGTGCCTGGAGGACAGGGGCGCGGGACATTCAGTACTTC CAWRTGARDIQYF
. TRBJ1-6 TRBV6-1 . TGTGCCAGCAGTGAATTAGATTCACCCCTCCACTTT CASSELDSPLHF
. TRBJ2-7 TRBV27 . TGTGCCAGCAGGGACAGATCCTACGAGCAGTACTTC CASRDRSYEQYF
TRBD2 TRBJ2-5 TRBV6-6 . TGTGCCAGCAGTTACGAACCGGCGGGAGGCGGGGAGACCCAGTACTTC CASSYEPAGGGETQYF
TRBD2 TRBJ2-1 TRBV5-1 . TGCGCCAGCAGCTTACGTAGCGGGACCAACAATGAGCAGTTCTTC CASSLRSGTNNEQFF
. TRBJ1-2 TRBV5-1 once TGCGCCAGCAGGGGGGGGGACCTTCGTTCCCTCCTAAGTGGCTACACCTTC CASRGGDLRSLLSGYTF
. TRBJ1-1 TRBV4-1 . TGCGCCAGCAGCCAAGATAGCAACCAAGCTTTCTTT CASSQDSNQAFF
. TRBJ2-1 TRBV5-8 . TGTGCCAGCAGCTTGGTACCCCCGGGGGTTAATGAGCAGTTCTTC CASSLVPPGVNEQFF
. TRBJ1-2 TRBV5-1 . TGCGCCAGCAGCTTGGCCGGGGTAGACGGCTACACCTTC CASSLAGVDGYTF
. TRBJ2-2 TRBV19 . TGTGCCAACCCTCCGAGGGCCGCGGCGGAGCTGTTTTTT CANPPRAAAELFF
. TRBJ2-7 TRBV7-2 . TGTGCCAGCAGCTTGACTAGGAACGAGCAGTACTTC CASSLTRNEQYF
. TRBJ1-1 TRBV4-1 . TGCGCCAGCAGCCTTACTCGGGGGGCTCAAGCTGAAGCTTTCTTT CASSLTRGAQAEAFF
. TRBJ2-3 TRBV2 . TGTGCCAGCATGCTAGAGAACCGTGCAGATACGCAGTATTTT CASMLENRADTQYF
. TRBJ1-1 TRBV25-1 . TGTGCCAGCAGTGATCGGGGGGGGAACACTGAAGCTTTCTTT CASSDRGGNTEAFF
. TRBJ2-7 TRBV5-6 . TGTGCCAGCAGCTGGAGGGGTGCCTACGAGCAGTACTTC CASSWRGAYEQYF
TRBD2 TRBJ2-1 TRBV6-5 . TGTGCCAGCAGTTACTCTATTAGCGGGGGGGCCCCCCAGTTCTTC CASSYSISGGAPQFF
TRBD2 TRBJ2-5 TRBV6-5 . TGTGCCAGCAGCCTCGGGGGGACTAGCAGGGAGACCCAGTACTTC CASSLGGTSRETQYF
. TRBJ2-3 TRBV7-6 . TGTGCCAGCAGCCCCCGGACAGTTGGCCCAGATACGCAGTATTTT CASSPRTVGPDTQYF